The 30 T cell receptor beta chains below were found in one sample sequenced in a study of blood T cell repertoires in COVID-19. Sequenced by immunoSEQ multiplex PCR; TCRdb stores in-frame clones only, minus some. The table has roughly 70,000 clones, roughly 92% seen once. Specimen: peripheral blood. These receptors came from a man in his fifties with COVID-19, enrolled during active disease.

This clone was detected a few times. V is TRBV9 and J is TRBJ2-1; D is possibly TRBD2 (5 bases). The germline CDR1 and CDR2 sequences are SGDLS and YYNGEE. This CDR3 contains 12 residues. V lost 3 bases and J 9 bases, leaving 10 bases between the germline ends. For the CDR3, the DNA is TGTGCCAGCAGCGCTAGCCAAGGTGAGCAGTTCTTC. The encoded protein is CASSASQGEQFF.

DNA of the CDR3: TGTGCCTGGAGCAGAGGGGGGGCCCTCTCTGGAAACACCATATATTTT. Its translation: CAWSRGGALSGNTIYF. This chain joins TRBV30 and TRBJ1-3; a weak D match, TRBD1 (6 bases). Germline V gives CDR1 GTSNPN, CDR2 SVGIG (reference sequence). Trimming took off 3 bases at V and 0 bases at J, with 15 bases between the two ends. CDR3 length equals 16 residues.

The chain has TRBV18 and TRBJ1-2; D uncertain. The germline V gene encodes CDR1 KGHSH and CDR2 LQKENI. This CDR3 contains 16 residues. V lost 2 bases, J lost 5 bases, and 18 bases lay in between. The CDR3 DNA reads TGTGCCAGCTCACCAAATGAGGTCGGTGCTTTTTATGGCTACACCTTC. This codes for CASSPNEVGAFYGYTF.

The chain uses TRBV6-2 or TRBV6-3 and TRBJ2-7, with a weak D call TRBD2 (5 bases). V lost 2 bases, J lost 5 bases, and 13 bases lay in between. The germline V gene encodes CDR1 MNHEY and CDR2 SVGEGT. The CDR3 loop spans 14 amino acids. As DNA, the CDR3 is TGTGCCAGCAGTTACGAGACTATGCGCGACGAGCAGTACTTC. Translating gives CASSYETMRDEQYF.

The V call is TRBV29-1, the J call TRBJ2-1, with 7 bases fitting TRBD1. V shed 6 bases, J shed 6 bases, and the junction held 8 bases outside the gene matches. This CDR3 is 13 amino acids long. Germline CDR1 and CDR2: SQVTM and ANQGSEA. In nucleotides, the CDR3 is TGCAGCGTACCAGACAGGGAATCCAATGAGCAGTTCTTC. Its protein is CSVPDRESNEQFF.

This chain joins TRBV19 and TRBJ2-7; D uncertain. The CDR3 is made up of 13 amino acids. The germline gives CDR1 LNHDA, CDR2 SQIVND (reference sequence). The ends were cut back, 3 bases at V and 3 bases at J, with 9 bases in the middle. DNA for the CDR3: TGTGCCAGTAGTATTAACTTTATCTACGAGCAGTACGTC. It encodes CASSINFIYEQYV.

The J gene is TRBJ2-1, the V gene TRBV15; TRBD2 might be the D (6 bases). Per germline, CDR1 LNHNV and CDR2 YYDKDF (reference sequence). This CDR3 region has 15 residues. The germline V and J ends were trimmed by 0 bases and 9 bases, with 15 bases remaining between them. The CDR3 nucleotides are TGTGCCACCAGCAGAGAGAGACTAGGGTCGGGTGAGCAGTTCTTC. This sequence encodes CATSRERLGSGEQFF.

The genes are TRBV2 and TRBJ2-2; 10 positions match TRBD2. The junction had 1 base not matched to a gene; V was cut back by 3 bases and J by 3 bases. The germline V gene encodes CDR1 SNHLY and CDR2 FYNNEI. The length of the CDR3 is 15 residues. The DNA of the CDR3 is TGTGCCAGCAGTGAGAGCGGGAGGGACACCGGGGAGCTGTTTTTT. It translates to CASSESGRDTGELFF. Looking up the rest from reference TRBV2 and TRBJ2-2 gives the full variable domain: EPEVTQTPSHQVTQMGQEVILRCVPISNHLYFYWYRQILGQKVEFLVSFYNNEISEKSEIFDDQFSVERPDGSNFTLKIRSTKLEDSAMYFCASSESGRDTGELFFGEGSRLTVL.

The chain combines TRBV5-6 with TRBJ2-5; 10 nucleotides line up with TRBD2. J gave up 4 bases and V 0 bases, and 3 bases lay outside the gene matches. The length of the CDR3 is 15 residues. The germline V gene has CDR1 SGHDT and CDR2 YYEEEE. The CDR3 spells CASSLALAGVETQYF. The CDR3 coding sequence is TGTGCCAGCAGCTTGGCCCTAGCGGGAGTAGAGACCCAGTACTTC.

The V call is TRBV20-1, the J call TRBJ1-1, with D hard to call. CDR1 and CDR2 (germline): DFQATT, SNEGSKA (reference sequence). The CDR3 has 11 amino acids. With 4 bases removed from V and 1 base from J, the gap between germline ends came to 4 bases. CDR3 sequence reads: CSATGNTEAFF. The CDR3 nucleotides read TGCAGTGCTACGGGGAACACTGAAGCTTTCTTT.

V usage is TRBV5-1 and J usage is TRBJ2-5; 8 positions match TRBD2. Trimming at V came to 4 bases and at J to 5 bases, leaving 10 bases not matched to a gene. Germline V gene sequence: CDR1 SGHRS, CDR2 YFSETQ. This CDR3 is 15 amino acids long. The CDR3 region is CASSVLAGTGETQYF. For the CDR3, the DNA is TGCGCCAGCAGCGTATTAGCGGGAACGGGGGAGACCCAGTACTTC.

As DNA, the CDR3 is TGCGCCAGCAGCCTGGCTAAAGGCGGGGGACAGGGTGGATTCTTGTGGACCTATGGCTACACCTTC. Encoded protein: CASSLAKGGGQGGFLWTYGYTF. The V and J genes are TRBV5-1 and TRBJ1-2; 9 bases line up with TRBD1. CDR3 size: 22 residues. V lost 4 bases, J lost 4 bases, and 29 bases stayed unmatched. Germline V gene data show CDR1 as SGHRS and CDR2 as YFSETQ.

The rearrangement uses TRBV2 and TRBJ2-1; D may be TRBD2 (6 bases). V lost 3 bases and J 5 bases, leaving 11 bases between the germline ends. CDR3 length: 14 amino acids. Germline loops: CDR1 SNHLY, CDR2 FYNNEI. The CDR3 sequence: CASSDGTLDNEQFF. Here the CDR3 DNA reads TGTGCCAGCAGTGATGGGACTTTAGACAATGAGCAGTTCTTC.

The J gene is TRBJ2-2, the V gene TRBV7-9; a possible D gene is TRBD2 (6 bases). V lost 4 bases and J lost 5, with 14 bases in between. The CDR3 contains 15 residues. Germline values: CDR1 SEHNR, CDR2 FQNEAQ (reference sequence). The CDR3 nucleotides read TGTGCCAGCAGCTACCGGCGGGAAGGTACCGGGGAGCTGTTTTTT. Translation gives CASSYRREGTGELFF. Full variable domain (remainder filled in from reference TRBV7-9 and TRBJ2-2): DTGVSQNPRHKITKRGQNVTFRCDPISEHNRLYWYRQTLGQGPEFLTYFQNEAQLEKSRLLSDRFSAERPKGSFSTLEIQRTEQGDSAMYLCASSYRREGTGELFFGEGSRLTVL.

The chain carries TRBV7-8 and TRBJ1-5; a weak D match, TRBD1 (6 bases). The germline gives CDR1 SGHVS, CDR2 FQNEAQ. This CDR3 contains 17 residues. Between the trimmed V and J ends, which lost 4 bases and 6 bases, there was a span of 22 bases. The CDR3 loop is CASSSAGQGRWGQPQHF. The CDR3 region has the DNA TGTGCCAGCAGCTCCGCTGGGCAGGGGCGCTGGGGTCAGCCCCAGCATTTT.

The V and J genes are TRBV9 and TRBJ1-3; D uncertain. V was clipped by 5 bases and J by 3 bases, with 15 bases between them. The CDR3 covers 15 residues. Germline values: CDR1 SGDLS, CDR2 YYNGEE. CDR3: CASSPYGSSGNTIYF. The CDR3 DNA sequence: TGTGCCAGCAGTCCATACGGTTCTAGTGGAAACACCATATATTTT.

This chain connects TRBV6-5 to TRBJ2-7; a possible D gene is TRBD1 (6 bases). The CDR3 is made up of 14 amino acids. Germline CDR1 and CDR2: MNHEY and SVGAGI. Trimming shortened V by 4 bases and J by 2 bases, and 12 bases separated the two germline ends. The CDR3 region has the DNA TGTGCCAGCAGTTCGACAGGTTCAACCTACGAGCAGTACGTC. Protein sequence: CASSSTGSTYEQYV.

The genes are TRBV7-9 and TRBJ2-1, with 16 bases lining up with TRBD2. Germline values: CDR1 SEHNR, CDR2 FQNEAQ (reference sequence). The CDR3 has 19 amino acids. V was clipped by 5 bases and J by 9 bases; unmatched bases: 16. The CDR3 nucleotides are TGTGCCAGCAGCCCCTTGCCTCCGGGACTAGCGGGAGGGCGGGGTGAGCAGTTCTTC. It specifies CASSPLPPGLAGGRGEQFF.

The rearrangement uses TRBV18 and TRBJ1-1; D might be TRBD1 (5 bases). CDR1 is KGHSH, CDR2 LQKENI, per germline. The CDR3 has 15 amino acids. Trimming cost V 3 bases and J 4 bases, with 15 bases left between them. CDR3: CASSPQAGRGTEAFF. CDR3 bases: TGTGCCAGCTCACCCCAAGCAGGGCGGGGCACTGAAGCTTTCTTT. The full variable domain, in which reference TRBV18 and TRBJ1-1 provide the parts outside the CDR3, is NAGVMQNPRHLVRRRGQEARLRCSPMKGHSHVYWYRQLPEEGLKFMVYLQKENIIDESGMPKERFSAEFPKEGPSILRIQQVVRGDSAAYFCASSPQAGRGTEAFFGQGTRLTVV.

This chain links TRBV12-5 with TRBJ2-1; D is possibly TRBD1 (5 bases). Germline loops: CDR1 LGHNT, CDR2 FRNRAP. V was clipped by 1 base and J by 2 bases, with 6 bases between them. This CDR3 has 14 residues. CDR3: CASGLGQPYNEQFF. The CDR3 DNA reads TGTGCTAGTGGTTTGGGACAGCCCTACAATGAGCAGTTCTTC.

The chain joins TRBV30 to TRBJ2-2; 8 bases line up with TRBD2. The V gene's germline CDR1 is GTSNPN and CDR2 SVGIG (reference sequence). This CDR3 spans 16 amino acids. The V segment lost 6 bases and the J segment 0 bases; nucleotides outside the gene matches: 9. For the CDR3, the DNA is TGTGCCTGCATTCTTTTTAGCGGGACGAACACCGGGGAGCTGTTTTTT. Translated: CACILFSGTNTGELFF.

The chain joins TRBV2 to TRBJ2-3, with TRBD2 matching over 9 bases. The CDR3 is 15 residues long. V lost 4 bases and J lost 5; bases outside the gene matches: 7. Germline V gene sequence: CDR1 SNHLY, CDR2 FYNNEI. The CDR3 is CASSVAGGRGDTQYF. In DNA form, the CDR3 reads TGTGCCAGCAGTGTGGCGGGAGGGCGAGGAGATACGCAGTATTTT.

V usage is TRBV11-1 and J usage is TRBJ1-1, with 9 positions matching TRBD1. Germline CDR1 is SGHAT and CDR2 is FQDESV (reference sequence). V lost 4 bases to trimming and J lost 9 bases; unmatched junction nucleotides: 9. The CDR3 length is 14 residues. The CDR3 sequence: CASSSTGGYSQAFF. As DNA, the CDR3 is TGTGCCAGCAGCTCGACAGGGGGGTATAGCCAAGCTTTCTTT.

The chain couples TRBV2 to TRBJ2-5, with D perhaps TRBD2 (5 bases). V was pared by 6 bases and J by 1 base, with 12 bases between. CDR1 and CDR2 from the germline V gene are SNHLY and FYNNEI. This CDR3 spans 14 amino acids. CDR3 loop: CASSSRTSQETQYF. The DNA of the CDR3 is TGTGCCAGCAGCTCCCGGACTTCCCAAGAGACCCAGTACTTC.

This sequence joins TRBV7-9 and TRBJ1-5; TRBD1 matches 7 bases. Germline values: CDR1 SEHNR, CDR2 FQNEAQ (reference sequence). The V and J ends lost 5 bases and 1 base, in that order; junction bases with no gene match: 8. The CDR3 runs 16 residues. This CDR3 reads CASSEQTGRSNQPQHF. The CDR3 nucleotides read TGTGCCAGCAGCGAGCAGACAGGGAGAAGCAATCAGCCCCAGCATTTT.

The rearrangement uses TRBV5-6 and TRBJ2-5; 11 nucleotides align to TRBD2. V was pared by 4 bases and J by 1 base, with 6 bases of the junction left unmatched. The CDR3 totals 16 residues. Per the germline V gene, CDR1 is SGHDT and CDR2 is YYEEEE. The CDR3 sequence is CASSLLAGGRQETQYF. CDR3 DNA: TGTGCCAGCAGCCTTCTAGCGGGAGGCCGCCAAGAGACCCAGTACTTC.

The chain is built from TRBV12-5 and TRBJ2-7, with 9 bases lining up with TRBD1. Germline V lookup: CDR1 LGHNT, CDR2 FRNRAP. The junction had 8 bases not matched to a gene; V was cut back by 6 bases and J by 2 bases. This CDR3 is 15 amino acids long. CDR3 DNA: TGTGCTAGTGGCACCGGACAGGGGTTTCCCTACGAGCAGTACGTC. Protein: CASGTGQGFPYEQYV.

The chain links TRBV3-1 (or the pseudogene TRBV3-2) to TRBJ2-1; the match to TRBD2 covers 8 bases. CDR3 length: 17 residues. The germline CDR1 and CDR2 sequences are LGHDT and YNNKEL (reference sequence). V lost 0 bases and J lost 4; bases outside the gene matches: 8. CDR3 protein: CASSQELTSGTYNEQFF. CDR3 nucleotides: TGTGCCAGCAGCCAAGAACTCACTAGCGGTACTTACAATGAGCAGTTCTTC.

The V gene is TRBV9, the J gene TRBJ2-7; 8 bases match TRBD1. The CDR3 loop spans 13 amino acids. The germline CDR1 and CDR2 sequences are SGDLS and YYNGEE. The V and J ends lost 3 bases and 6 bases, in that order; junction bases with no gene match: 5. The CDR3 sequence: CASSAGTGGEQYF. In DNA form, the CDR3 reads TGTGCCAGCAGCGCCGGGACAGGTGGCGAGCAGTACTTC.

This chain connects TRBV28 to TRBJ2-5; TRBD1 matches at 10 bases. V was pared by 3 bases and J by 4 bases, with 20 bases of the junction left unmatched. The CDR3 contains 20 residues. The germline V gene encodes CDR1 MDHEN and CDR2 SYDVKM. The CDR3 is CASSFLAGLGQGGLGETQYF. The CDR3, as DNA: TGTGCCAGCAGTTTTTTGGCCGGCCTAGGACAGGGGGGGTTAGGAGAGACCCAGTACTTC.